The clone carrying this T cell receptor beta chain was observed many times. One end of the junction varies from germline; a read error may be responsible. The data are from a study of T cells in Graves' hyperthyroidism and ophthalmopathy. Study-level information: The blood sample was taken at first diagnosis, before treatment began.

Per germline, CDR1 LGHDT and CDR2 YNNKEL (reference sequence). This CDR3 contains 13 residues. Amplification of TCR beta CDR3 regions used RNA as the template. First-round RT-PCR targeting the TCR CDR3 was performed with the HTBI primer set. TCRdb recomputed calls from the multiplex PCR reads with MiXCR, one row per CDR3 protein. The table records 400,000 to 550,000 distinct CDR3 sequences, around 15% of them present only once. The sequence came from a woman aged 18-29 years with Graves' hyperthyroidism. The sequenced sample was blood. The chain joins TRBV3-1 to TRBJ1-3; no clear D gene. The CDR3 is CTSSQSSGNTIYF. The DNA of the CDR3 is TGTACCAGCAGCCAGTCTTCCGGAAACACCATATATTTT.